These 14 T cell receptor beta chains came from one sample sequenced in a study of read filtering for tumor transcriptome and immune sequencing. From approximately 400 ng of RNA, a library with molecular barcoded alpha/delta and beta/gamma adaptors was made. TCRdb independently ran MiXCR on the reads; one entry per CDR3 protein. Among about 130,000 distinct CDR3 sequences listed, under 15% were seen once. Sequencing used a population of CD138-negative cells sorted from bone marrow. These receptors were obtained from a donor at least 40 years old with multiple myeloma.

This clonotype was detected ten times or more. The genes are TRBV6-1 and TRBJ1-1, with D unresolved. Germline values: CDR1 MNHNS, CDR2 SASEGT. The CDR3 length is 15 residues. V shed 1 base and J shed 0 bases, with 9 bases lying between them. CDR3 DNA sequence: TGTGCCAGCAGTGAAGTAGGCGGAATGAACACTGAAGCTTTCTTT. Translating gives CASSEVGGMNTEAFF.

This clonotype was seen many times. The CDR3 DNA reads as TGCAGTGCTAGACCAGTAAGCTCTGGGGCCAACGTCCTGACTTTC. It yields the protein CSARPVSSGANVLTF. The chain couples TRBV20-1 to TRBJ2-6; no firm D call. Germline loops: CDR1 DFQATT, CDR2 SNEGSKA (reference sequence). This CDR3 region has 15 residues. The V gene lost 2 bases and the J gene lost 0 bases, with 8 bases spanning the gap.

This clonotype was seen repeatedly, ten times or more. The rearrangement joins TRBV29-1 to TRBJ2-3; 8 nucleotides align to TRBD1. Germline CDR1 is SQVTM and CDR2 is ANQGSEA. This CDR3 comprises 14 residues. V lost 7 bases and J lost 2; bases outside the gene matches: 8. CDR3 DNA: TGCAGCGCCCAAACAGGGGGATCCACAGATACGCAGTATTTT. This gives the protein CSAQTGGSTDTQYF.

V usage is TRBV30 and J usage is TRBJ2-2; TRBD1 might be the D (5 bases). The CDR3 extends over 13 amino acids. Germline V CDR1 and CDR2: GTSNPN, SVGIG (reference sequence). The ends were cut back, 2 bases at V and 9 bases at J, with 13 bases in the middle. DNA for the CDR3: TGTGCCTGGAGTCCAGAGACAGCCCGGGAGCTGTTTTTT. Protein: CAWSPETARELFF.

This clonotype appeared many times. This sequence joins TRBV3-1 and TRBJ2-1, with 7 nucleotides matching TRBD2. Per the germline V gene, CDR1 is LGHDT and CDR2 is YNNKEL (reference sequence). Trimming took 1 base from V and 8 from J; bases not matched to a gene: 11. This CDR3 has 16 amino acids. The CDR3 coding sequence is TGTGCCAGCAGCCAAGCAATGAGGGACTACGCCCATGAGCAGTTCTTC. The encoded protein is CASSQAMRDYAHEQFF.

This clonotype has a count of ten or more. The J gene is TRBJ2-1, the V gene TRBV7-3, with 8 bases lining up with TRBD2. The germline V gene has CDR1 SGHTA and CDR2 FQGTGA. The CDR3 sequence is 16 residues long. With 1 base clipped from V and 8 bases from J, the junction kept 10 bases outside the gene matches. CDR3 nucleotide sequence: TGTGCCAGCAGCTTAATGGGGACGGGAGGGGGATATGAGCAGTTCTTC. Translated: CASSLMGTGGGYEQFF. The variable domain in full, with the rest retrieved from reference TRBV7-3 and TRBJ2-1, is GAGVSQTPSNKVTEKGKYVELRCDPISGHTALYWYRQSLGQGPEFLIYFQGTGAADDSGLPNDRFFAVRPEGSVSTLKIQRTERGDSAVYLCASSLMGTGGGYEQFFGPGTRLTVL.

This clonotype has a count of ten or more. The chain employs TRBV5-1 and TRBJ2-2; the D is unclear. V lost 1 base and J lost 5, with 12 bases in between. Germline V gives CDR1 SGHRS, CDR2 YFSETQ. The CDR3 totals 15 residues. CDR3 sequence (DNA): TGCGCCAGCAGCTTGACCCCAGGCAAAACCGGGGAGCTGTTTTTT. This gives the protein CASSLTPGKTGELFF.

Points on this clonotype: The germline gene is not matched at one end of the junction; a read error may be the cause. This chain connects TRBV12-3 or TRBV12-4 to TRBJ1-4; 8 nucleotides line up with TRBD1. This CDR3 has 15 residues. The CDR3, as DNA: TGTGCCAGCAGGATGACAGGGGTAAATATTGAAAAACCGTTTTTT. Translation gives CASRMTGVNIEKPFF.

At least ten counts were recorded for this clonotype. The V gene is TRBV18, the J gene TRBJ2-1, with D hard to call. Trimming took off 0 bases at V and 0 bases at J, with 12 bases between the two ends. In germline, CDR1 is KGHSH, CDR2 LQKENI. CDR3 size: 17 residues. In DNA, the CDR3 is TGTGCCAGCTCACCACCAGCCGGGTCAAGCTCCTACAATGAGCAGTTCTTC. Translated: CASSPPAGSSSYNEQFF. The complete variable domain, with remaining parts taken from reference TRBV18 and TRBJ2-1, reads NAGVMQNPRHLVRRRGQEARLRCSPMKGHSHVYWYRQLPEEGLKFMVYLQKENIIDESGMPKERFSAEFPKEGPSILRIQQVVRGDSAAYFCASSPPAGSSSYNEQFFGPGTRLTVL.

This clonotype has at least ten counts. The chain recombines TRBV20-1 with TRBJ2-5; D is perhaps TRBD2 (6 bases). V lost 0 bases, J lost 8 bases, and 13 bases lay in between. The germline gives CDR1 DFQATT, CDR2 SNEGSKA (reference sequence). The CDR3 runs to 13 residues. CDR3 in DNA: TGCAGTGCTAGAGAGGTTGCGGGGCGTACCCAGTACTTC. Translation: CSAREVAGRTQYF.

Only a few counts were recorded for this clonotype. The chain uses TRBV29-1 and TRBJ2-5; D ambiguous. Looked up from germline, CDR1 is SQVTM and CDR2 is ANQGSEA. The CDR3 covers 14 residues. Trimming pared 1 base from V and 4 bases from J, leaving 13 bases between. The CDR3 sequence is CSVEGWAEGETQYF. The CDR3 DNA is TGCAGCGTTGAAGGATGGGCAGAAGGAGAGACCCAGTACTTC.

This clonotype appeared many times. V and J are TRBV12-3 or TRBV12-4 and TRBJ1-4; the match to TRBD1 covers 8 bases. Trimming took 5 bases from V and 7 from J; bases not matched to a gene: 9. There are 15 residues in the CDR3. CDR3 nucleotides: TGTGCCAGCAGTCCCGGCGCAGGGGGCGGTGAAAAACTGTTTTTT. This encodes CASSPGAGGGEKLFF.

This clonotype was observed many times. The rearrangement joins TRBV5-5 to TRBJ2-2; perhaps TRBD1 as D (6 bases). Germline V gene lookup returns CDR1 SGHKS and CDR2 YYEKEE (reference sequence). The CDR3 is 15 amino acids. The V gene lost 4 bases and the J gene lost 5 bases, with 15 bases spanning the gap. The CDR3 here is CASSTNDQGTGELFF. The CDR3 DNA reads as TGTGCCAGCAGCACCAACGACCAGGGGACCGGGGAGCTGTTTTTT.

This clonotype occurred many times. The chain is built from TRBV5-5 and TRBJ2-7; perhaps TRBD2 as D (5 bases). Trimming stripped 2 bases from V and 6 bases from J, with 9 bases between. The germline V gene encodes CDR1 SGHKS and CDR2 YYEKEE (reference sequence). CDR3 size: 12 residues. The CDR3 DNA reads as TGTGCCAGCAGCTTTTCGGGATCCGAGCAGTACTTC. Translating it yields CASSFSGSEQYF.